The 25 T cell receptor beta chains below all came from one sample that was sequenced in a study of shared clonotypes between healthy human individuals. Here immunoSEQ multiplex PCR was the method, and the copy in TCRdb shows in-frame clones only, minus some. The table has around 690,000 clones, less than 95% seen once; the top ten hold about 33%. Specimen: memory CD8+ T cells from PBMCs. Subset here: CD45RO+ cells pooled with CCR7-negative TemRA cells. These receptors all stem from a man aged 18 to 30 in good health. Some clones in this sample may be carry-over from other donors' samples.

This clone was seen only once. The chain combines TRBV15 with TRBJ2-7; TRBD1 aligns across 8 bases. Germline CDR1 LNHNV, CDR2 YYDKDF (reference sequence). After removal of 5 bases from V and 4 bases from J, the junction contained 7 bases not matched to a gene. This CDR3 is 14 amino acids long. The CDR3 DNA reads TGTGCCACCAGCGCAGGGGGCGAGTGGTACGAGCAGTACTTC. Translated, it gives CATSAGGEWYEQYF.

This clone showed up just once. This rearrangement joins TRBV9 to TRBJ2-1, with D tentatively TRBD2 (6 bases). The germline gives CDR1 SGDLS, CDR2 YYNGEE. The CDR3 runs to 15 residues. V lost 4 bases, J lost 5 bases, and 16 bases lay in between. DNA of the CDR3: TGTGCCAGCAGCCCTAGTAGCGGCGGCGACAATGAGCAGTTCTTC. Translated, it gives CASSPSSGGDNEQFF.

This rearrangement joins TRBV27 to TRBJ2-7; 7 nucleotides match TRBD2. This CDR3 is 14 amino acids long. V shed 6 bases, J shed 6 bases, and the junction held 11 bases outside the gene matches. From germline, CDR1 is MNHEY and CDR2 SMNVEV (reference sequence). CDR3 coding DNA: TGTGCCAGCAGCTACGAGCGGGACGGCCCCGAGCAGTACTTC. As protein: CASSYERDGPEQYF.

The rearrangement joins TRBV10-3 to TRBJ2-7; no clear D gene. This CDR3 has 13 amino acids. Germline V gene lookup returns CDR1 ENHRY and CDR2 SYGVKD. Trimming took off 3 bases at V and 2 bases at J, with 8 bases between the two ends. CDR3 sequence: CAISDTGPYEQYF. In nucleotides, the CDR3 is TGTGCCATCAGTGACACGGGTCCCTACGAGCAGTACTTC.

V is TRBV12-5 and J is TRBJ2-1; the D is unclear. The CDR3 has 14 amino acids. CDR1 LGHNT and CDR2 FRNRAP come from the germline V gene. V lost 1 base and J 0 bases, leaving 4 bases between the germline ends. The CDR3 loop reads CASGLASSYNEQFF. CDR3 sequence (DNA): TGTGCTAGTGGTTTGGCCAGCTCCTACAATGAGCAGTTCTTC. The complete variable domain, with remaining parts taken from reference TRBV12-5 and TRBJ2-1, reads DARVTQTPRHKVTEMGQEVTMRCQPILGHNTVFWYRQTMMQGLELLAYFRNRAPLDDSGMPKDRFSAEMPDATLATLKIQPSEPRDSAVYFCASGLASSYNEQFFGPGTRLTVL.

The CDR3 spells CASSYGLADYEQYF. CDR3 sequence (DNA): TGTGCCAGCAGTTACGGGCTAGCGGACTACGAGCAGTACTTC. The chain has TRBV6-5 and TRBJ2-7; 7 bases map to TRBD2. The CDR3 contains 14 residues. J lost 3 bases, V lost 2 bases, and 4 bases had no gene match. Germline V gene lookup returns CDR1 MNHEY and CDR2 SVGAGI.

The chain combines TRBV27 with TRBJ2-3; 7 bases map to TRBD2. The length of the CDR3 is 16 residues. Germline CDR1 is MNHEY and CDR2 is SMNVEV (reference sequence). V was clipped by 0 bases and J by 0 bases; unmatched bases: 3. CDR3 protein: CASSLSRGVSTDTQYF. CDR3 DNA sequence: TGTGCCAGCAGTTTATCACGGGGGGTAAGCACAGATACGCAGTATTTT.

The CDR3 sequence is CASSLVAASYEQYF. The CDR3 coding sequence is TGTGCCAGCAGCCTAGTCGCGGCCTCCTACGAGCAGTACTTC. This rearrangement joins TRBV27 to TRBJ2-7; D call uncertain. The CDR3 loop spans 14 amino acids. V was clipped by 6 bases and J by 0 bases, with 12 bases between them. In germline, CDR1 is MNHEY, CDR2 SMNVEV (reference sequence).

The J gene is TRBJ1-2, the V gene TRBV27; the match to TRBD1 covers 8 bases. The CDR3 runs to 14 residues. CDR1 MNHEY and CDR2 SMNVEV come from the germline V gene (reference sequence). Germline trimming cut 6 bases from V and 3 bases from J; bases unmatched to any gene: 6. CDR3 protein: CASRADRGDYGYTF. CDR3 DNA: TGTGCCAGCAGGGCAGACAGGGGCGACTATGGCTACACCTTC.

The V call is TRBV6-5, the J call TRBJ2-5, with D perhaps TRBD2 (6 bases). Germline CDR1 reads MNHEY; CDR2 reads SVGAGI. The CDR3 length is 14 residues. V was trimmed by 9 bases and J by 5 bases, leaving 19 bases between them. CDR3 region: CASSKGGFMETQYF. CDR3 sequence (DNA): TGTGCCAGTTCGAAGGGAGGATTCATGGAGACCCAGTACTTC.

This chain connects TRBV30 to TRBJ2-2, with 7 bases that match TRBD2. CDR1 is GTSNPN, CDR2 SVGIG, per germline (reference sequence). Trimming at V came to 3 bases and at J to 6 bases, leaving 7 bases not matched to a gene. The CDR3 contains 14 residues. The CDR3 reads CAWSGGNRAGELFF. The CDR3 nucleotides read TGTGCCTGGAGCGGGGGGAACCGTGCCGGGGAGCTGTTTTTT.

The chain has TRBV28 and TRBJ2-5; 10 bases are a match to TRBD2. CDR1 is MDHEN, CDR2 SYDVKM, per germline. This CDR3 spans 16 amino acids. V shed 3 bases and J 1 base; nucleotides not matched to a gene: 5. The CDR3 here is CASSFLAGVLQETQYF. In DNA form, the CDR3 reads TGTGCCAGCAGTTTTCTAGCGGGGGTTCTCCAAGAGACCCAGTACTTC. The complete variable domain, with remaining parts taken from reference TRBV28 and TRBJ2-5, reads DVKVTQSSRYLVKRTGEKVFLECVQDMDHENMFWYRQDPGLGLRLIYFSYDVKMKEKGDIPEGYSVSREKKERFSLILESASTNQTSMYLCASSFLAGVLQETQYFGPGTRLLVL.

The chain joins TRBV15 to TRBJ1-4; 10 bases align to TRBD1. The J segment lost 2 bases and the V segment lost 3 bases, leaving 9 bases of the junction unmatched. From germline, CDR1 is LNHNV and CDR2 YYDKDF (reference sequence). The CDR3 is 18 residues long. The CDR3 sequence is CATSSEFGTGDTNEKLFF. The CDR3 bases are TGTGCCACCAGCAGCGAGTTCGGGACAGGGGACACTAATGAAAAACTGTTTTTT.

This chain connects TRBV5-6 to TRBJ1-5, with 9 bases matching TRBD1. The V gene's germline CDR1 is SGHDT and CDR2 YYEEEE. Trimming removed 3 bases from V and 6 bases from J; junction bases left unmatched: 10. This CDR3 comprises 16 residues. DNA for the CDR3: TGTGCCAGCAGCTCCCAATCCGGGACAGGGTTTCAGCCCCAGCATTTT. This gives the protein CASSSQSGTGFQPQHF.

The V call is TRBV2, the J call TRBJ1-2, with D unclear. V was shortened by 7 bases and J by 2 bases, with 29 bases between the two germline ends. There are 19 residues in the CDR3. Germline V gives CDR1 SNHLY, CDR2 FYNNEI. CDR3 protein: CASTVSVTAERSRNYGYTF. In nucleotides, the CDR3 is TGTGCCAGCACGGTTTCGGTCACAGCTGAACGTTCGAGAAACTATGGCTACACCTTC. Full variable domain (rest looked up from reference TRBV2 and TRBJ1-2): EPEVTQTPSHQVTQMGQEVILRCVPISNHLYFYWYRQILGQKVEFLVSFYNNEISEKSEIFDDQFSVERPDGSNFTLKIRSTKLEDSAMYFCASTVSVTAERSRNYGYTFGSGTRLTVV.

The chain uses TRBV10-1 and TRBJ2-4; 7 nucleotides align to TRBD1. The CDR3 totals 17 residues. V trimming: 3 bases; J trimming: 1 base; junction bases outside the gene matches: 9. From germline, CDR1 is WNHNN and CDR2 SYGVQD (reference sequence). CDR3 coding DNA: TGCGCCAGCAGTGACCCCCTACAGGGGATTGCCAAAAACATTCAGTACTTC. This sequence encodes CASSDPLQGIAKNIQYF.

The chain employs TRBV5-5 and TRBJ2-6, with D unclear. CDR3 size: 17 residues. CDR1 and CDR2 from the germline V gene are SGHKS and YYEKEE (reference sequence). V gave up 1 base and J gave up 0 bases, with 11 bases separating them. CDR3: CASSLSWAISGANVLTF. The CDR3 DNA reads TGTGCCAGCAGCTTGTCATGGGCGATCTCTGGGGCCAACGTCCTGACTTTC. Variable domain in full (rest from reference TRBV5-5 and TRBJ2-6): DAGVTQSPTHLIKTRGQQVTLRCSPISGHKSVSWYQQVLGQGPQFIFQYYEKEERGRGNFPDRFSARQFPNYSSELNVNALLLGDSALYLCASSLSWAISGANVLTFGAGSRLTVL.

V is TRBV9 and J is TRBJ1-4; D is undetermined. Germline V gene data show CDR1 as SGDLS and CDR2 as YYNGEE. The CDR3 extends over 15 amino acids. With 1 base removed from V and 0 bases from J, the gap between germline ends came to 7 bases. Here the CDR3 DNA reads TGTGCCAGCAGCGTAACTGGAACAACTAATGAAAAACTGTTTTTT. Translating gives CASSVTGTTNEKLFF.

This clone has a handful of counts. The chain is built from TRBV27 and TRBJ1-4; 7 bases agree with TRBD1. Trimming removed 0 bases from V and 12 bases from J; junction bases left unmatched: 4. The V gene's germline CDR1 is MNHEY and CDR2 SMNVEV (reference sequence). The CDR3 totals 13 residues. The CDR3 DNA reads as TGTGCCAGCAGTTTATCAGGGGGCCCCGAACTGTTTTTT. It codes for CASSLSGGPELFF. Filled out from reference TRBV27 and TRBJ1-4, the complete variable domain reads EAQVTQNPRYLITVTGKKLTVTCSQNMNHEYMSWYRQDPGLGLRQIYYSMNVEVTDKGDVPEGYKVSRKEKRNFPLILESPSPNQTSLYFCASSLSGGPELFFGSGTQLSVL.

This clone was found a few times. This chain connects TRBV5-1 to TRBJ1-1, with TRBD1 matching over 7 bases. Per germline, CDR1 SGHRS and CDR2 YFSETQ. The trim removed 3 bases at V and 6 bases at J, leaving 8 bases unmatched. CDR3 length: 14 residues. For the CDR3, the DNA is TGCGCCAGCAGCTCCATACAGGGGATCCCTGAAGCTTTCTTT. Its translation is CASSSIQGIPEAFF.

CDR3 bases: TGTGCCAGCAGCTCTAGCGGGAGGGCCTACGAGCAGTACTTC. Translated: CASSSSGRAYEQYF. The chain employs TRBV11-1 and TRBJ2-7; 12 bases map to TRBD2. V dropped 4 bases and J dropped 2; count of bases not matched to a gene: 0. Germline CDR1 reads SGHAT; CDR2 reads FQDESV (reference sequence). CDR3 length: 14 residues.

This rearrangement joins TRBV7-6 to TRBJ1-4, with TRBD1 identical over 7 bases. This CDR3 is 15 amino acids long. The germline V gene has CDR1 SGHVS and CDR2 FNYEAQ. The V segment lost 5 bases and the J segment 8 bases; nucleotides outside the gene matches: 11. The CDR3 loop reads CASSRRQGVDEKLFF. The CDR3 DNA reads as TGTGCCAGCAGCCGGAGACAGGGTGTGGACGAAAAACTGTTTTTT.

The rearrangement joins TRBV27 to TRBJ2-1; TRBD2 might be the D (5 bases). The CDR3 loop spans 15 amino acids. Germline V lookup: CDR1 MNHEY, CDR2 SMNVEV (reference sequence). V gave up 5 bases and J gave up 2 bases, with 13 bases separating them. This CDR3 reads CASSRSGSPYNEQFF. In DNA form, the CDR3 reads TGTGCCAGCAGTCGGTCGGGAAGCCCCTACAATGAGCAGTTCTTC.

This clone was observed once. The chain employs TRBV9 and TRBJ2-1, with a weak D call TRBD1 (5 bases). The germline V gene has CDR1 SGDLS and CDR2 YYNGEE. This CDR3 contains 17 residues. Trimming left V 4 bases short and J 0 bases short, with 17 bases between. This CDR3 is CASSPDLMGPSYNEQFF. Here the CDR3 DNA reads TGTGCCAGCAGCCCTGACTTGATGGGGCCCTCCTACAATGAGCAGTTCTTC.

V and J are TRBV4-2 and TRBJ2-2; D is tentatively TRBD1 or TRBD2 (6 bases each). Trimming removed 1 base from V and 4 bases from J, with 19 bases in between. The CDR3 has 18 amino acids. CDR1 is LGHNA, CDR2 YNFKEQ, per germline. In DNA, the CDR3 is TGTGCCAGCAGCCAAGCCCCGGGGAGGACAGCGTCCACCGGGGAGCTGTTTTTT. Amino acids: CASSQAPGRTASTGELFF.